This T cell receptor (beta chain) appears in the sequencing data of a study of cytomegalovirus exposure and HLA in healthy donors. General study results and limits: Most sequenced TCRs were rare (though some public TCRs occurred in many donors). It was reported in a later analysis that an Asian-associated ancestry cluster showed fewer N-insertions than the approximately 700-donor mean. The classifier was said to identify cytomegalovirus status with high specificity and sensitivity.

The CDR3 sequence is 15 residues long. V shed 7 bases and J shed 5 bases, with 21 bases lying between them. Germline assignment: CDR1 SGHRS and CDR2 YFSETQ. The PCR contained 60 Vbeta and 13 Jbeta primers. Profiled with immunoSEQ multiplex PCR; TCRdb holds only in-frame clones, not every one. The profile covers fewer than 150,000 clones, with about four fifths appearing a single time and 4.1% taken by the ten largest. Details on this clone: The antigen remains undetermined.

The sequenced material came from PBMCs. This sequence was found in a man aged 35-49 years in good health and CMV-seropositive. This chain connects TRBV5-1 to TRBJ1-2, with D hard to call. The chain's CDR3 is CASRIVTGSSYGYTF. DNA for the CDR3: TGCGCCAGCCGGATCGTGACGGGGAGTTCGTATGGCTACACCTTC.